This T cell receptor beta chain was documented in a study of blood T cell repertoires in COVID-19. In the study overall: The analysed material was cDNA or gDNA that came from T cells, B-cell-depleted T cells, or PBMCs.

Methods used by the authors: Nucleated cell counts were estimated from reference gene primer amplification. Some clones are missing from TCRdb's copy, which holds only in-frame ones; the method was immunoSEQ multiplex PCR. For V, J and clone size, that table is used; D and trimming come from the DNA. This table holds around 72,000 clones, roughly 79% found once. Deletions cut 4 bases from V and 4 bases from J, with 11 bases between. Looked up from germline, CDR1 is LGHDT and CDR2 is YNNKEL (reference sequence). The CDR3 loop spans 14 amino acids. J is TRBJ1-3 and V is TRBV3-1 (or the pseudogene TRBV3-2); D is perhaps TRBD1 (6 bases). The specimen was peripheral blood. The clonotype originates from a woman aged 70 to 79 with acute or convalescent COVID-19. Here the CDR3 DNA reads TGTGCCAGCAGCCCCCGGACAGCCGGAAACACCATATATTTT. This gives the protein CASSPRTAGNTIYF.